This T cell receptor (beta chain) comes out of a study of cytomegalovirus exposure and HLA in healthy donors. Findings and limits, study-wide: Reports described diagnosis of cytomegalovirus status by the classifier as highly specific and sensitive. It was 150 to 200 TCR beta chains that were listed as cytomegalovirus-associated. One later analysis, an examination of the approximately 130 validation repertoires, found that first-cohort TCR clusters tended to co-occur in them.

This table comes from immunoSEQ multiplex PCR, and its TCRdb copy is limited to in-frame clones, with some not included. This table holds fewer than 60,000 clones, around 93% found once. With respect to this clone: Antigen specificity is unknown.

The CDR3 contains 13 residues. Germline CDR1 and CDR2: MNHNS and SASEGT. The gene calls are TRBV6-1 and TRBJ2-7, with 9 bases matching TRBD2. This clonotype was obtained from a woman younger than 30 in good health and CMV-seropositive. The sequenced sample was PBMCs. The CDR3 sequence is CVTGLAGPYEQYF. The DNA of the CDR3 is TGTGTCACGGGGCTAGCGGGGCCCTACGAGCAGTACTTC.